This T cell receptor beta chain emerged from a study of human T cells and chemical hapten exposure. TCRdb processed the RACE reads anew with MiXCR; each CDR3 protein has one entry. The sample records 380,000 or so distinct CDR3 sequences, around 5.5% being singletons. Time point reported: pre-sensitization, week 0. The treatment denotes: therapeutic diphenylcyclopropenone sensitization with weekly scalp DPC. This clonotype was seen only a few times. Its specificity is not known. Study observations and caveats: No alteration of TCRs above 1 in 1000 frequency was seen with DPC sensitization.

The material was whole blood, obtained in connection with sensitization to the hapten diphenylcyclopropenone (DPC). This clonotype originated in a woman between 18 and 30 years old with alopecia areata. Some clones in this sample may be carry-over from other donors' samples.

The CDR3 reads CASSPPNSGVYRQYF. CDR3 in DNA: TGTGCCAGCAGCCCCCCGAATAGCGGGGTGTATCGGCAGTACTTC. The chain has TRBV28 and TRBJ2-7; 8 nucleotides agree with TRBD2. This CDR3 is 15 amino acids long. J gave up 9 bases and V 6 bases, and 16 bases lay outside the gene matches. Germline V gene sequence: CDR1 MDHEN, CDR2 SYDVKM.